This TCR beta chain was captured in a study of identical twins. The study, taken as a whole, reports: For monozygotic twins, models underestimated out-of-frame TCR alpha sharing. The abundant beta clonotypes from cord blood had fewer insertions, and memory repertoires had none of this.

Each CDR3 protein is one row after TCRdb ran MiXCR on the 5' RACE reads. The sample records 420,000 or so distinct CDR3 sequences, 15% to 20% being singletons. This clonotype was seen a few times. Its antigen is unidentified. Input material: naive T cells sorted from blood. The sequence derives from a man between 45 and 60 years old in good health.

In DNA form, the CDR3 reads TGTGCCAGCAGCTCGGTGGGGGACTCCTTAGAGACCCAGTACTTC. It encodes CASSSVGDSLETQYF. The chain uses TRBV7-2 and TRBJ2-5; D is possibly TRBD2 (6 bases). CDR3 length: 15 residues. From germline, CDR1 is SGHTA and CDR2 FQGNSA. The V and J ends lost 4 bases and 4 bases respectively, with 16 bases between them.